This TCR beta chain was profiled in a study of T cell clonality in common variable immunodeficiency. This clone was counted between two and nine times. Its antigen remains unidentified. The sequence runs out 3 residues before the end of the CDR3; the remainder is reconstructed from the germline J gene. Reduced serum IgG, IgA and/or IgM plus specific antibody deficiency defined CVID. Caucasian heritage predominated among both patients and controls. Using immunoSEQ multiplex PCR, the repertoire was profiled, and TCRdb retains in-frame clones only, with some absent. The sample counts roughly 42,000 clones, none seen once; the ten largest own roughly 5.5%. V shed 5 bases and J shed 2 bases, with 9 bases lying between them. The CDR3 is made up of 13 amino acids. The germline V gene has CDR1 SGHVS and CDR2 FNYEAQ. General study findings and limits: CVID patient heterogeneity limited repertoire-clinical complication correlations. The cause of increased CVID clonality remains unclear without subpopulation sequencing. Fewer deletions and N-nucleotide insertions were reportedly seen in common variable immunodeficiency TCR beta sequences.

Sequences were obtained from peripheral blood mononuclear cells. This chain uses TRBV7-6 with TRBJ2-5, with TRBD1 as a possible D gene (6 bases). The TCR was taken from a human donor with common variable immunodeficiency. The CDR3 region is CASSNRVQETQYF. The sequenced part of the CDR3 DNA is TGTGCCAGCAGCAACAGGGTTCAAGAGACC.